The sequence of this TCR beta chain was determined in a study of T cells in Graves' hyperthyroidism and ophthalmopathy. Trimming removed 1 base at V and 5 bases at J, with 6 bases between. There are 13 residues in the CDR3. Germline CDR1 reads LGHDT; CDR2 reads YNNKEL (reference sequence). The sample holds many counts of this clonotype. There were TCR beta CDR3 regions amplified from RNA transcripts. The primer set for the first-round RT-PCR of the TCR CDR3 was HTBI. Via MiXCR, TCRdb re-called the multiplex PCR reads, giving one row per CDR3 protein. The sample contains some 350,000 distinct CDR3 sequences, roughly 15% of which appear only once.

The chain links TRBV3-1 to TRBJ1-5; a weak D match, TRBD1 (5 bases). The TCR was taken from a woman between 40 and 50 years old with Graves' ophthalmopathy. The sequenced sample consisted of blood. CDR3: CASSQGRDQPQHF. The CDR3 region has the DNA TGTGCCAGCAGCCAAGGCAGGGATCAGCCCCAGCATTTT.